This T cell receptor beta chain derives from a study of T cells in Graves' hyperthyroidism and ophthalmopathy. Trimming took 7 bases from V and 2 from J; bases not matched to a gene: 7. The CDR3 has 14 amino acids. CDR1 is MNHNS, CDR2 SASEGT, per germline. Amplification of TCR beta CDR3 regions was performed using RNA transcripts as template. Researchers ran a first-round RT-PCR on the TCR CDR3 using the HTBI primer set. TCRdb re-called the multiplex PCR reads through MiXCR, storing one row per CDR3 protein. Seen here are a few hundred thousand distinct CDR3 sequences, approximately 17% observed once, and the top ten hold roughly 15%.

The clonotype originates from a young woman with Graves' ophthalmopathy. The V and J genes are TRBV6-1 and TRBJ2-7; TRBD1 matches at 8 bases. The sample was blood. Here the CDR3 DNA reads TGTGCCAGCACCGGACAGGGTAACACCTACGAGCAGTACTTC. Translation gives CASTGQGNTYEQYF.